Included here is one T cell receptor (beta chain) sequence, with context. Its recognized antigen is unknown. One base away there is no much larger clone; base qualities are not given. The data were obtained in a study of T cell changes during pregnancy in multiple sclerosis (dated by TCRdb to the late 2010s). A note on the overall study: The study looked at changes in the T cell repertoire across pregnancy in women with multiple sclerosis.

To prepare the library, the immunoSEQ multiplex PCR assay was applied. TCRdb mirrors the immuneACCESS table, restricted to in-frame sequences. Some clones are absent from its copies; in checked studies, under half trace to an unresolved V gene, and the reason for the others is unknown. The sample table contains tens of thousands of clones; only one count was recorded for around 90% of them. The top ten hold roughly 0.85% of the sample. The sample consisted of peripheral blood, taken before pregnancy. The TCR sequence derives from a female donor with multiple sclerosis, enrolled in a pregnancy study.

The CDR3 sequence is CASSAQGVLFSGANVLTF. The nucleotide sequence reads TGTGCCAGCAGCGCCCAGGGGGTCTTATTCTCTGGGGCCAACGTCCTGACTTTC. The chain was built from TRBV7-2 and TRBJ2-6, and TRBD1 matches 7 of the central bases. Relative to germline, V is missing 5 bases and J is missing 0 bases, with 10 bases of the junction outside any gene match. There are 18 amino acids in the CDR3, from cysteine to phenylalanine inclusive. The CDR3 DNA has 54 bases and is translated from base 1. As encoded in the germline V gene, CDR1 is SGHTA while CDR2 is FQGNSA.